The clone carrying this T cell receptor (beta chain) turned up a few times. This CDR3 has 15 amino acids. Trimming left V 2 bases short and J 4 bases short, with 14 bases between. Germline V CDR1 and CDR2: LNHNV, YYDKDF (reference sequence). The data were obtained in a study of blood T cells in healthy people across ages. Through a sample-barcoded 5' primer and a J-beta primer mix, a second PCR was run for roughly 7 to 11 cycles. Each CDR3 protein gets one entry after TCRdb re-called the 5' RACE reads with MiXCR. The sample has roughly 730,000 distinct CDR3 sequences; about 61% are singletons. Healthy Caucasians from Russia aged roughly 6 to 95 served as donors.

The gene calls are TRBV15 and TRBJ2-5; unclear D gene. The source is a man aged 35 to 55 in good health. The sample comprised blood. CDR3 region: CATSRTKALPETQYF. In DNA form, the CDR3 reads TGTGCCACCAGCAGAACCAAGGCCTTACCAGAGACCCAGTACTTC.